This TCR beta chain was found in a study of blood T cell repertoires in COVID-19. Libraries were prepared by immunoSEQ multiplex PCR; TCRdb keeps only in-frame clonotypes and omits some of them. In the table there are around 230,000 clones, just under 85% of which are singletons. Researchers sorted participants into cohorts using their self-reported clinical history. Donors in Cohort 3 who had recovered were those with two negative PCRs, healthcare professional clearance, or resolution of their symptoms. CDR3 size: 16 residues. Germline CDR1 is LGHDT and CDR2 is YNNKEL (reference sequence). Trimming removed 9 bases from V and 2 bases from J, with 23 bases in between.

The chain couples TRBV3-1 (or the pseudogene TRBV3-2) to TRBJ2-7, with D possibly matching TRBD2 (5 bases). The clonotype originates from a man aged 35 to 55 who had recovered from COVID-19. Sequenced input: PBMCs or T cells enriched from blood (not recorded which). In DNA, the CDR3 is TGTGCCAGACCAGACGAGGACGGGAACCGTGCCTACGAGCAGTACTTC. Translation gives CARPDEDGNRAYEQYF.